A single sample gave rise to the 5 T cell receptor beta chains below, sequenced in a study of regulatory T cells in long-lasting Graves disease. Time point of the sample: newly diagnosed GD, antithyroid drugs for less than 3 months. Extracted PBMC RNA gave rise to the TCR library. To make TCR beta libraries, researchers used iRepertoire HTBI primers and Arm-PCR of CDR3 regions. TCRdb re-called the multiplex PCR reads with MiXCR, one entry per CDR3 protein. The sample has roughly 500,000 distinct CDR3 sequences, around 13% seen once. The sample also formed part of further work on T cells in Graves' hyperthyroidism and ophthalmopathy.

Specimen: peripheral blood mononuclear cells (PBMCs), collected at new diagnosis, from a patient treated with antithyroid drugs. The receptors originated from a woman between 45 and 60 years old with Graves disease.

In its sample, this clonotype was seen many times. The chain recombines TRBV20-1 with TRBJ2-1, with TRBD1 matching 7 bases. V shed 0 bases and J 2 bases; nucleotides not matched to a gene: 10. This CDR3 is 17 amino acids long. Looked up from germline, CDR1 is DFQATT and CDR2 is SNEGSKA (reference sequence). The CDR3: CSARDQGGRTAYNEQFF. In DNA, the CDR3 is TGCAGTGCTAGAGATCAAGGGGGCCGGACTGCCTACAATGAGCAGTTCTTC.

The CDR3 spells CASRGRTLAWTGTDLPYEQYF. CDR3 nucleotide sequence: TGTGCCAGCAGGGGAAGGACATTAGCATGGACTGGGACCGACCTTCCTTACGAGCAGTACTTC. The gene calls are TRBV28 and TRBJ2-7; D is possibly TRBD1 or TRBD2 (5 bases each). Trimming stripped 6 bases from V and 4 bases from J, with 37 bases between. CDR3 length: 21 residues. The germline V gene has CDR1 MDHEN and CDR2 SYDVKM. Complete variable domain (other parts from reference TRBV28 and TRBJ2-7): DVKVTQSSRYLVKRTGEKVFLECVQDMDHENMFWYRQDPGLGLRLIYFSYDVKMKEKGDIPEGYSVSREKKERFSLILESASTNQTSMYLCASRGRTLAWTGTDLPYEQYFGPGTRLTVT.

This clonotype came up many times. The chain joins TRBV11-2 to TRBJ1-2; unclear D gene. The ends were cut back, 4 bases at V and 0 bases at J, with 18 bases in the middle. The V gene's germline CDR1 is SGHAT and CDR2 FQNNGV. The CDR3 loop spans 17 amino acids. The CDR3 DNA follows: TGTGCCAGCAGCTCACTCCGGCGGGCGGTAGCTAACTATGGCTACACCTTC. Translating it yields CASSSLRRAVANYGYTF.

This clonotype was observed a handful of times. The gene calls are TRBV18 and TRBJ2-7, with TRBD2 identical over 10 bases. Germline CDR1 KGHSH, CDR2 LQKENI. This CDR3 is built from 15 residues. V lost 5 bases, J lost 2 bases, and 6 bases stayed unmatched. The DNA of the CDR3 is TGTGCCAGCTCAGAACTAGCGGGAACCCCCTACGAGCAGTACTTC. This sequence encodes CASSELAGTPYEQYF.

This clonotype has a count of ten or more. The chain is built from TRBV28 and TRBJ2-7; no reliable D call. From germline, CDR1 is MDHEN and CDR2 SYDVKM. Between the trimmed V and J ends, which lost 0 bases and 4 bases, there was a span of 10 bases. The CDR3 is 14 amino acids. DNA for the CDR3: TGTGCCAGCAGTTTATGGGGTGAACTATACGAGCAGTACTTC. As protein: CASSLWGELYEQYF.